The clone carrying this TCR beta chain was observed a handful of times. The data were taken from a study of T cell changes during pregnancy in multiple sclerosis. The CDR3 runs 13 residues. Germline CDR1 reads MNHEY; CDR2 reads SMNVEV (reference sequence). Trimming cost V 5 bases and J 4 bases, with 11 bases left between them. Profiling relied on immunoSEQ multiplex PCR, and the TCRdb table lists in-frame clones only, not all of them. Here the sample spans tens of thousands of clones, roughly 90% being singletons. The material sequenced was peripheral blood, taken in the third trimester of pregnancy. The rearrangement uses TRBV27 and TRBJ2-5; possibly TRBD1 for D (6 bases). This TCR came from a female donor with multiple sclerosis, enrolled in a pregnancy study. CDR3 protein: CASSPRGSETQYF. CDR3 nucleotide sequence: TGTGCCAGCAGTCCCAGGGGTTCAGAGACCCAGTACTTC.